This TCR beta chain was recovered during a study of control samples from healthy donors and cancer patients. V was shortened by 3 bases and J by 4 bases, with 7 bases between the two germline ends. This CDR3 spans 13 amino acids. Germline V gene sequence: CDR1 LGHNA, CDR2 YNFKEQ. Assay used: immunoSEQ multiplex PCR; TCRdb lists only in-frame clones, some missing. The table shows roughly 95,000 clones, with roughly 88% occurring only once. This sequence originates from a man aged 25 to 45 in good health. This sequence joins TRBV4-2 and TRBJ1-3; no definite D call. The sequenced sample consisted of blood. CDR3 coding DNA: TGTGCCAGCAGCCATGGCAACGGAAACACCATATATTTT. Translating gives CASSHGNGNTIYF.